This section outlines one T cell receptor (beta chain) sequence together with its context. These data are taken from a study of blood T cell repertoires in COVID-19. Study-wide background: Acute and convalescent COVID-19 specimens originated in the United States, Italy and Spain.

Original data processing: It was from reference gene primer amplification that nucleated cell counts were estimated. TCRdb's copy holds only in-frame clones and misses some; the assay was immunoSEQ multiplex PCR. V and J calls and clone size are copied from that table; D and trimming were computed from the DNA. This table holds 60,000 to 85,000 clones, approximately 80% found once. Germline V CDR1 and CDR2: LNHDA, SQIVND (reference sequence). The ends were cut back, 6 bases at V and 2 bases at J, with 14 bases in the middle. The CDR3 sequence is 15 residues long. The sequence was obtained from a human donor in a cohort sampled during active COVID-19. Specimen: peripheral blood. V and J are TRBV19 and TRBJ2-1; TRBD2 is a possible D gene (6 bases). CDR3 DNA: TGTGCCAGTAGGGGGACGGGAGAAGCCTACAATGAGCAGTTCTTC. Its protein product is CASRGTGEAYNEQFF.